Sequencing of this T cell receptor beta chain was carried out in a study of T cells in localized non-small cell lung cancer. The length of the CDR3 is 15 residues. In germline, CDR1 is SGHRS, CDR2 YFSETQ. Between the trimmed V and J ends, which lost 0 bases and 7 bases, there was a span of 14 bases. About this clone itself: Its specificity is unknown.

Study-level findings and limits: Longer overall survival accompanied higher blood T cell density. Highest T cell clonality was seen in uninvolved adjacent lung, surpassing that measured in tumor. Adjacent lung was found to contain a median about 62 of the top 100 tumor clones. Heterogeneity within the tumor remains possible, as just one region underwent sequencing.

Some clones are missing from TCRdb's copy, which holds only in-frame ones; the method was immunoSEQ multiplex PCR. Of tens of thousands of clones detected, around 90% appear once; the ten largest clones hold over 20%. The rearrangement links TRBV5-1 to TRBJ1-5, with D perhaps matching TRBD1 (6 bases). Sequencing used peripheral blood, obtained before any cancer treatment. The receptor comes from a man aged 35 to 69 with stage I squamous cell lung carcinoma. CDR3 protein: CASSLDLGADQPQHF. CDR3 coding DNA: TGCGCCAGCAGCTTGGATCTGGGGGCGGACCAGCCCCAGCATTTT.